This TCR beta chain emerged from a study of blood T cells in healthy people across ages. A second about 6 to 12 cycle PCR used barcoded and J-beta primers. TCRdb redid the calling of the 5' RACE reads with MiXCR, one entry per CDR3 protein. The sample includes 650,000 to 800,000 distinct CDR3 sequences, about 42% of them seen just once. This clonotype has more than one count but fewer than ten. Russia was home to the donors, healthy Caucasian individuals aged about 6 to 90. There were at least 6 micrograms of total RNA extracted from every sample. With 2 bases removed from V and 9 bases from J, the gap between germline ends came to 19 bases. Per the germline V gene, CDR1 is DFQATT and CDR2 is SNEGSKA (reference sequence). CDR3 length: 14 amino acids.

The chain joins TRBV20-1 to TRBJ2-5; tentatively, D is TRBD2 (6 bases). The sequenced material came from blood. The receptor was derived from a man aged 60 to 69 in good health. Here the CDR3 reads CSARIGTGEAAQYF. Written as DNA, the CDR3 is TGCAGTGCTAGAATAGGGACGGGGGAGGCGGCCCAGTACTTC.